Detailed here is one T cell receptor beta chain. This clonotype was seen at least ten times. There is no known antigen for this receptor. No qualities accompany the bases; no much larger clone lies one base away. The sample was run on an Illumina HiSeq 2000. Multiplex PCR amplification was used to build the TCR beta chain libraries. The amplified TCR beta chain products were analyzed by high-throughput sequencing. Starting from the raw public reads, TCRdb applied fastp trimming at Q25, assembled clones with MiXCR and retained in-frame beta chains. CDR3 protein duplicates are merged, each entry listing the most common genes and DNA. This sample comprises 45,000 to 65,000 distinct CDR3 sequences, less than 55% of them detected only once. The ten largest account for 10% to 13% of the sample. These data originate in a study of breast tumors, draining lymph nodes, adjacent tissues (dated by TCRdb to between 2015 and 2016). With respect to the entire study: Breast cancer patients provided tumor, adjacent nontumor tissue and axillary lymph nodes, and the study compared the TCR beta repertoires across these three sources. The study aimed to assess the relationships and possible T-cell exchange between tumor, surrounding tissue and draining lymph node repertoires in human breast cancer.

Overall results and qualifications from the work: The study presented the conclusion that tumor T cells originate in lymph nodes as consistent with a hypothesis, not as something directly demonstrated. The data were considered consistent with the idea that most tumor T cells come from the lymph node and then expand in tumor tissue. Tumor T-cell repertoires showed less diversity than lymph node repertoires and more diversity than nontumor tissue repertoires, and tumor T-cell repertoires showed preferential V and J gene usage. In luminal-like breast cancer, tumor and nontumor tissue repertoires resembled each other significantly more than in basal-like breast cancer.

The CDR3 numbers 15 residues from cysteine through phenylalanine. Left in the record is the CDR3 DNA by itself, 45 bases read in frame from the first base. Clipping removes 5 bases from V and 2 bases from J, with 6 as the unmatched junction base count. The germline V gene yields SNHLY for CDR1 and FYNNEI for CDR2. The sequence is built from TRBV2 and TRBJ2-5; 9 bases in the junction line up with TRBD2. Material for sequencing was breast tumor tissue. The receptor was isolated from a female donor with breast cancer. Some clones in this sample may be carry-over from other donors' samples. The DNA reads TGTGCCAGCAGTATCCTAGCGGGACCTCAAGAGACCCAGTACTTC. Its protein product is CASSILAGPQETQYF.